Only a few counts were recorded for the clone carrying this T cell receptor (beta chain). Its antigen is currently unknown. Via MiXCR, TCRdb re-called the 5' RACE reads, giving one row per CDR3 protein. The repertoire includes 400,000 to 550,000 distinct CDR3 sequences, 24% of them detected once, and around 3% sits in the top ten. This specimen belongs to a study of identical twins. The study's findings and limits: Insertions were fewer in abundant cord blood beta clonotypes, whereas memory repertoires showed none of this pattern.

V lost 1 base and J lost 0, with 8 bases in between. The germline CDR1 and CDR2 sequences are SGHVS and FQNEAQ. The CDR3 spans 15 residues. These data also formed part of another study, on T cells expressing NK-cell markers.

The clonotype was recovered from a woman between 18 and 29 years old in good health. Sequencing was done on a sample of CD4+ T cells sorted from blood. The chain links TRBV7-8 to TRBJ2-3; maybe TRBD1 (5 bases). The CDR3 spells CASSLGHRSTDTQYF. CDR3 DNA: TGTGCCAGCAGCTTAGGCCACAGGAGCACAGATACGCAGTATTTT.